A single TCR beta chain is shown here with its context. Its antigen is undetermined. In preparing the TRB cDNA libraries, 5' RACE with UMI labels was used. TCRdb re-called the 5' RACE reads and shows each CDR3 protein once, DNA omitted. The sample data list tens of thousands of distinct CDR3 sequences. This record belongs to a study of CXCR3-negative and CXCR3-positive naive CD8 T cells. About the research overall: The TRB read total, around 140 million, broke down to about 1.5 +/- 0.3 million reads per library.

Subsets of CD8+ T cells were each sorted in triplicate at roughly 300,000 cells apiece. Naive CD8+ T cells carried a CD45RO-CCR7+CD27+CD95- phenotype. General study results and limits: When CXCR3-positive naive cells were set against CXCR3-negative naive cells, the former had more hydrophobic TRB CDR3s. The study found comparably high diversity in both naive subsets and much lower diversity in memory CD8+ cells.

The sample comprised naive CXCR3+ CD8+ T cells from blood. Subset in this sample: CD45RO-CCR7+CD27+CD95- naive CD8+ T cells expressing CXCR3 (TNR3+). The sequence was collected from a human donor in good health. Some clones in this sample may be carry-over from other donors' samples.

The CDR3 region is CAITGAEGYEQYF. The rearrangement uses TRBV10-3 and TRBJ2-7; there is no DNA to check the TCRdb D call of TRBD1. Germline V lookup: CDR1 ENHRY, CDR2 SYGVKD. This CDR3 is built from 13 residues.